The 26 T cell receptor beta chains reported below all come from one sample, sequenced in a study of cytomegalovirus exposure and HLA in healthy donors. The primer mix had 60 Vbeta and 13 Jbeta primers. Clones were sequenced by immunoSEQ multiplex PCR, and TCRdb holds only the in-frame ones, with some missing. In the table there are 150,000 to 200,000 clones, more than 70% of which are singletons. Sequenced input: PBMCs. The receptors derive from a woman in her forties in good health and CMV-seronegative.

The chain is built from TRBV18 and TRBJ2-6; D unresolved. The CDR3 loop spans 16 amino acids. The V gene lost 1 base and the J gene lost 0 bases, with 7 bases spanning the gap. Germline V gene sequence: CDR1 KGHSH, CDR2 LQKENI. The CDR3 coding sequence is TGTGCCAGCTCACCACTACTGCGCTCTGGGGCCAACGTCCTGACTTTC. Translating gives CASSPLLRSGANVLTF.

The V and J genes are TRBV2 and TRBJ2-3, with 7 positions matching TRBD1. There are 15 residues in the CDR3. The germline V gene encodes CDR1 SNHLY and CDR2 FYNNEI. Trimming cost V 6 bases and J 2 bases; bases outside gene matches: 8. CDR3 loop: CASRPRQGPTDTQYF. The CDR3 DNA reads as TGTGCCAGCAGACCCCGACAGGGCCCCACAGATACGCAGTATTTT.

The rearrangement links TRBV2 to TRBJ2-1, with 7 bases aligning to TRBD2. V trimming: 5 bases; J trimming: 2 bases; junction bases outside the gene matches: 9. The germline V gene has CDR1 SNHLY and CDR2 FYNNEI. This CDR3 region has 16 residues. The CDR3 sequence is CASSKSGAVAYNEQFF. Here the CDR3 DNA reads TGTGCCAGCAGTAAAAGCGGGGCAGTCGCCTACAATGAGCAGTTCTTC.

V is TRBV28 and J is TRBJ1-5; D unresolved. The germline V gene encodes CDR1 MDHEN and CDR2 SYDVKM. The V gene lost 7 bases and the J gene lost 0 bases, with 13 bases spanning the gap. This CDR3 region has 15 residues. The CDR3 here is CASTGGLYSNQPQHF. The CDR3 bases are TGTGCCAGCACCGGAGGGTTGTATAGCAATCAGCCCCAGCATTTT.

The gene calls are TRBV18 and TRBJ1-1; perhaps TRBD1 as D (5 bases). Germline V gene sequence: CDR1 KGHSH, CDR2 LQKENI. V lost 6 bases to trimming and J lost 5 bases, with 19 bases between them. CDR3 length: 15 residues. DNA of the CDR3: TGTGCCAGCTCTTCCGGTCAGGGAGGATTGACTGAAGCTTTCTTT. Its protein product is CASSSGQGGLTEAFF.

About this clone itself: At the DNA level, this CDR3 is encoded by other sequences in the same sample as well. The chain employs TRBV7-9 and TRBJ2-7; no definite D call. This CDR3 is built from 11 residues. Trimming pared 5 bases from V and 3 bases from J, leaving 5 bases between. Germline values: CDR1 SEHNR, CDR2 FQNEAQ (reference sequence). The CDR3 bases are TGTGCCAGCAGCCCTAACTACGAGCAGTACTTC. It translates to CASSPNYEQYF.

The chain combines TRBV4-3 with TRBJ1-5; TRBD1 aligns across 7 bases. The V and J ends lost 3 bases and 3 bases, in that order; junction bases with no gene match: 11. CDR3 length equals 17 residues. The germline V gene has CDR1 LGHNA and CDR2 YSLEER. CDR3 residues: CASSQSFRDRNNQPQHF. DNA for the CDR3: TGCGCCAGCAGCCAGTCATTCCGGGACAGAAACAATCAGCCCCAGCATTTT.

This chain connects TRBV15 to TRBJ2-3; D is undetermined. The germline V and J ends were trimmed by 0 bases and 2 bases, with 9 bases remaining between them. CDR3 length: 15 residues. The germline gives CDR1 LNHNV, CDR2 YYDKDF (reference sequence). The CDR3 DNA sequence: TGTGCCACCAGCAGAGATTATAATCCCACAGATACGCAGTATTTT. Amino acids: CATSRDYNPTDTQYF.

The chain is built from TRBV6-1 and TRBJ2-7; D unclear. This CDR3 spans 14 amino acids. V shed 4 bases and J shed 3 bases, with 13 bases lying between them. CDR1 and CDR2 (germline): MNHNS, SASEGT. CDR3 bases: TGTGCCAGCAGTGTCCCGACATCGAGCTACGAGCAGTACGTC. Amino acids: CASSVPTSSYEQYV.

The chain is built from TRBV5-4 and TRBJ1-4, with D unresolved. V lost 0 bases, J lost 3 bases, and 9 bases lay in between. This CDR3 region has 15 residues. Germline assignment: CDR1 SGHNT and CDR2 YYREEE (reference sequence). The CDR3 DNA is TGTGCCAGCAGCTTGGCCGAAGGAGCTAATGAAAAACTGTTTTTT. Protein product: CASSLAEGANEKLFF. Full variable domain (remainder filled in from reference TRBV5-4 and TRBJ1-4): ETGVTQSPTHLIKTRGQQVTLRCSSQSGHNTVSWYQQALGQGPQFIFQYYREEENGRGNFPPRFSGLQFPNYSSELNVNALELDDSALYLCASSLAEGANEKLFFGSGTQLSVL.

The chain couples TRBV19 to TRBJ1-1, with D possibly TRBD1 on 6 matching bases. CDR1 and CDR2 from the germline V gene are LNHDA and SQIVND (reference sequence). V lost 9 bases and J lost 5, with 19 bases in between. The CDR3 is 14 residues long. The CDR3 is CASLAGGGLTEAFF. The DNA for the CDR3 is TGTGCCAGCTTAGCGGGCGGGGGCTTAACTGAAGCTTTCTTT.

This rearrangement joins TRBV2 to TRBJ2-1; D is ambiguous. The V and J ends lost 6 bases and 3 bases respectively, with 18 bases between them. Germline assignment: CDR1 SNHLY and CDR2 FYNNEI. The CDR3 has 16 amino acids. CDR3 in amino acids: CASSPKQVDFYNEQFF. CDR3 DNA sequence: TGTGCCAGCAGCCCGAAGCAGGTCGATTTCTACAATGAGCAGTTCTTC.

The rearrangement links TRBV10-3 to TRBJ1-2; D gene uncertain. Trimming left V 8 bases short and J 8 bases short, with 12 bases between. Germline loops: CDR1 ENHRY, CDR2 SYGVKD. CDR3 length: 11 amino acids. The DNA for the CDR3 is TGTGCCATCGATACTTTGCTCGGCTACACCTTC. It translates to CAIDTLLGYTF.

This clone was counted only a few times. The chain joins TRBV11-3 to TRBJ1-1; 8 bases are shared with TRBD1. This CDR3 spans 14 amino acids. Trimming at V came to 5 bases and at J to 4 bases, leaving 6 bases not matched to a gene. Germline values: CDR1 SGHNT, CDR2 YENEEA. DNA of the CDR3: TGTGCCAGCAGCCCACGGACAGGGCGCACTGAAGCTTTCTTT. Encoded protein: CASSPRTGRTEAFF.

The CDR3 here is CASSFGDNTGELFF. The CDR3 bases are TGCGCCAGCAGCTTCGGAGATAACACCGGGGAGCTGTTTTTT. The chain is built from TRBV5-1 and TRBJ2-2; D is unresolved. The CDR3 loop spans 14 amino acids. The ends were cut back, 2 bases at V and 2 bases at J, with 7 bases in the middle. Per the germline V gene, CDR1 is SGHRS and CDR2 is YFSETQ.

CDR3 sequence: CASSLTEASYEQYF. The CDR3 DNA reads as TGTGCCAGCAGCTTAACCGAGGCCTCCTACGAGCAGTACTTC. J is TRBJ2-7 and V is TRBV7-2; no clear D. The CDR3 covers 14 residues. CDR1 and CDR2 (germline): SGHTA, FQGNSA. Trimming left V 2 bases short and J 0 bases short, with 8 bases between.

The rearrangement joins TRBV4-2 to TRBJ1-5; D is undetermined. Germline loops: CDR1 LGHNA, CDR2 YNFKEQ. V was pared by 0 bases and J by 4 bases, with 4 bases between. The CDR3 covers 13 residues. The CDR3 coding sequence is TGTGCCAGCAGCCAAGACTTTAATCAGCCCCAGCATTTT. Protein sequence: CASSQDFNQPQHF.

The chain carries TRBV5-5 and TRBJ1-2, with 7 bases matching TRBD1. Germline V gene lookup returns CDR1 SGHKS and CDR2 YYEKEE (reference sequence). The CDR3 is 15 residues long. Trimming removed 0 bases from V and 5 bases from J; junction bases left unmatched: 7. The CDR3 is CASSLGPTGEYGYTF. Here the CDR3 DNA reads TGTGCCAGCAGCTTGGGGCCCACAGGGGAATATGGCTACACCTTC.

J is TRBJ2-1 and V is TRBV11-2; the match to TRBD2 covers 9 bases. The V gene's germline CDR1 is SGHAT and CDR2 FQNNGV. The CDR3 has 15 amino acids. V lost 6 bases to trimming and J lost 9 bases; unmatched junction nucleotides: 12. The CDR3 here is CASRLTAGGHGEQFF. CDR3 bases: TGTGCCAGCAGGCTAACGGCGGGAGGGCACGGTGAGCAGTTCTTC.

This clone was observed a single time. This chain uses TRBV27 with TRBJ1-2; D is undetermined. The V end lost 7 bases, the J end lost 5 bases, and 8 bases lay between the germline ends. In germline, CDR1 is MNHEY, CDR2 SMNVEV (reference sequence). The CDR3 has 11 residues. The CDR3 nucleotides are TGTGCCAGCACGGCCGGGTATGGCTACACCTTC. This encodes CASTAGYGYTF.

CDR3 protein: CASSVTEGAKGYTF. The CDR3 DNA reads as TGTGCCAGCAGCGTGACTGAGGGGGCTAAAGGCTACACCTTC. The chain couples TRBV9 to TRBJ1-2; 7 bases map to TRBD1. The CDR3 loop spans 14 amino acids. CDR1 and CDR2 (germline): SGDLS, YYNGEE. V was clipped by 2 bases and J by 8 bases; unmatched bases: 9.

This chain links TRBV9 with TRBJ2-2, with 10 nucleotides matching TRBD2. The CDR3 consists of 16 residues. Looked up from germline, CDR1 is SGDLS and CDR2 is YYNGEE. V gave up 2 bases and J gave up 2 bases; unmatched junction bases: 3. CDR3 DNA sequence: TGTGCCAGCAGCGTTCGGACTAGCGGTAACACCGGGGAGCTGTTTTTT. Protein product: CASSVRTSGNTGELFF.

The chain uses TRBV25-1 and TRBJ2-5, with 10 bases aligning to TRBD1. Trimming cost V 6 bases and J 4 bases; bases outside gene matches: 8. The length of the CDR3 is 15 residues. Per the germline V gene, CDR1 is MGHDK and CDR2 is SYGVNS. The CDR3 coding sequence is TGTGCCAGCAGCGGGGGACAGGGGTTGGGAGAGACCCAGTACTTC. Encoded protein: CASSGGQGLGETQYF.

The chain carries TRBV27 and TRBJ2-1; 11 bases align to TRBD2. The germline CDR1 and CDR2 sequences are MNHEY and SMNVEV (reference sequence). Germline trimming cut 2 bases from V and 9 bases from J; bases unmatched to any gene: 9. The CDR3 spans 16 residues. As DNA, the CDR3 is TGTGCCAGCAGTTTACTTAGCGGGAGGGCCTTGGGTGAGCAGTTCTTC. Protein product: CASSLLSGRALGEQFF.

This chain joins TRBV6-5 and TRBJ2-1; possible D gene TRBD2, 6 bases. CDR3 size: 16 residues. Trimming took 4 bases from V and 3 from J, leaving 16 bases between them. CDR1 is MNHEY, CDR2 SVGAGI, per germline. The DNA for the CDR3 is TGTGCCAGCAGTTCCCGGCGGGACTTTTTCTACAATGAGCAGTTCTTC. Encoded protein: CASSSRRDFFYNEQFF.

The genes are TRBV4-2 and TRBJ1-5; a weak D match, TRBD1 (6 bases). CDR1 is LGHNA, CDR2 YNFKEQ, per germline. Trimming left V 1 base short and J 3 bases short, with 10 bases between. The CDR3 consists of 15 residues. As DNA, the CDR3 is TGTGCCAGCAGCCAAGGTCGACAGGTCAATCAGCCCCAGCATTTT. Translation: CASSQGRQVNQPQHF.